At least ten counts were recorded for the clone carrying this T cell receptor (beta chain). Synthesis of TCR beta cDNA was carried out from 450 to 650 ng total RNA with a constant-region primer. ARM-PCR was slightly modified, and three nested multiplex PCR rounds with it gave rise to the TCR beta libraries. The first two PCR rounds, approximately 11 cycles each, used TRBV1-TRBV30 forward primers and a C-beta reverse primer. TCRdb reprocessed the multiplex PCR reads via MiXCR and lists one record per CDR3 protein. The sample includes approximately 330,000 distinct CDR3 sequences, almost 65% seen only once; the top ten take about 6.5%. These data are taken from a study of tumor-infiltrating lymphocytes in primary liver carcinoma. Per germline, CDR1 MNHEY and CDR2 SVGAGI. The length of the CDR3 is 14 residues. V shed 8 bases and J 4 bases; nucleotides not matched to a gene: 9. Germline DNA was extracted alongside blood RNA, which was obtained from unsorted whole blood.

The source is a man aged 35 to 55 with primary liver carcinoma and hepatitis B virus infection. The sample comprised peripheral blood. The chain uses TRBV6-5 and TRBJ1-2, with 8 bases that match TRBD1. The CDR3 DNA follows: TGTGCCAGCCTCGCTGGACAGGGAGGCTATGGCTACACCTTC. The encoded protein is CASLAGQGGYGYTF.